This T cell receptor (beta chain) was recovered during a study of T cell changes during pregnancy in multiple sclerosis (dated by TCRdb to between 2017 and 2020). Regarding the study in general: The study looked at changes in the T cell repertoire across pregnancy in women with multiple sclerosis.

Library preparation employed the immunoSEQ multiplex PCR assay. TCRdb's version of the immuneACCESS table is confined to in-frame rearrangements and falls short of the full clone set. An unresolved V gene accounts for under half of the shortfall where checked; the remainder is of unknown origin. The sample yields nearly 25,000 clones; around 90% were counted once. The ten largest clones add up to approximately 0.67% of the sample. Concerning this clone: Its binding antigen is unknown. Per-base quality was not reported, and no clone a single base away is much larger than it.

Clipping removes 2 bases from V and 7 bases from J, with 9 as the unmatched junction base count. From the cysteine up to the phenylalanine, the CDR3 has a length of 16 residues. Of all the DNA, just the CDR3 is kept, 48 bases in frame from base 1. Reading the germline V gene gives CDR1 SGHAT and CDR2 FQNNGV. The receptor's source is a female donor in good health, enrolled as a control in a pregnancy study. The chain links TRBV11-2 with TRBJ2-4; the junction holds 9 bases that match TRBD2. The sample was CD4+ T cells from peripheral blood mononuclear cells, taken in the first trimester of pregnancy. CDR3 reads: CASSLSAGGPGNIQYF. The DNA reads TGTGCCAGCAGCTTATCGGCGGGGGGGCCAGGGAACATTCAGTACTTC.